The rows below give T cell receptor beta chains drawn from one sample of a study of CD8 T cells in ankylosing spondylitis. One entry per CDR3 protein, called by TCRdb with MiXCR from the 5' RACE reads. The sample records approximately 25,000 distinct CDR3 sequences, approximately 16% being singletons. The sequenced material came from blood. These receptors all stem from a male donor with ankylosing spondylitis or in good health (not recorded which). The CDR3 runs from the conserved cysteine through the conserved F or W. Each record gives: J gene, clone size, D gene, V gene, CDR3 protein, CDR3 DNA. A D gene is named only where the DNA matches it firmly. A clone size is listed for some rows: how often the clone was seen (once, few, many), or a class if it is expanded.

TRBJ2-7	few	TRBD2	TRBV6-1	CASSETSGSIYGQYF	TGTGCCAGCAGTGAGACTAGCGGGAGTATTTATGGGCAGTACTTC
TRBJ2-2	-	-	TRBV29-1	CSVVGTVSGSGELFF	TGCAGCGTTGTGGGGACCGTATCAGGTTCGGGGGAGCTGTTTTTT
TRBJ2-1	many	-	TRBV29-1	CSVGWRSLGDEQFF	TGCAGCGTTGGGTGGCGGTCTCTTGGAGATGAGCAGTTCTTC
TRBJ2-4	-	-	TRBV4-2	CASSQDWAIKNIQYF	TGTGCCAGCAGCCAAGATTGGGCGATTAAAAACATTCAGTACTTC
TRBJ2-3	many	TRBD2	TRBV20-1	CSARSGLAGGPPPGTDTQYF	TGCAGTGCTAGGTCGGGGCTAGCGGGGGGCCCCCCTCCTGGCACAGATACGCAGTATTTT
TRBJ2-5	many	TRBD2	TRBV29-1	CSAIRGSGRSGTQYF	TGCAGCGCTATCAGGGGGAGCGGGAGGTCTGGGACCCAGTACTTC
TRBJ1-4	-	-	TRBV3-1	CASSQAVPDSAFEKLFF	TGTGCCAGCAGCCAAGCGGTTCCGGACAGCGCGTTTGAAAAACTGTTTTTT
TRBJ2-3	-	-	TRBV15	CATSTSDTDTQYF	TGTGCCACCAGCACCAGTGATACAGATACGCAGTATTTT
TRBJ2-1	-	TRBD2	TRBV5-1	CASSLAGEAYNEQFF	TGCGCCAGCAGCCTGGCGGGGGAGGCCTACAATGAGCAGTTCTTC
TRBJ1-1	-	-	TRBV20-1	CSARDRPGLNTEAFF	TGCAGTGCTAGAGATCGTCCAGGCCTCAACACTGAAGCTTTCTTT
TRBJ2-2	few	TRBD1	TRBV6-2/TRBV6-3	CAGQPGTGTGELFF	TGTGCCGGACAACCCGGGACAGGCACCGGGGAGCTGTTTTTT
TRBJ2-3	-	TRBD1	TRBV6-4	CASSPQGSRRTQYF	TGTGCCAGCAGTCCACAGGGGAGTCGGCGTACGCAGTATTTT
TRBJ2-5	many	-	TRBV28	CASSPAGEQETQYF	TGTGCCAGCAGCCCAGCCGGGGAGCAAGAGACCCAGTACTTC
TRBJ2-1	-	TRBD1	TRBV19	CASSTGQGVNNEQFF	TGTGCCAGTAGTACTGGACAGGGTGTCAACAATGAGCAGTTCTTC
TRBJ2-7	-	-	TRBV7-3	CASSLMGRSPYEQYF	TGTGCCAGCAGCTTAATGGGGCGATCGCCCTACGAGCAGTACTTC
TRBJ2-5	few	TRBD1	TRBV12-3/TRBV12-4	CASSTGRGLRETQYF	TGTGCCAGCAGTACCGGCAGGGGGCTAAGAGAGACCCAGTACTTC
TRBJ2-4	many	TRBD2	TRBV20-1	CSARDQNGRAKNIQYF	TGCAGTGCTAGAGATCAAAACGGGAGGGCCAAAAACATTCAGTACTTC
TRBJ2-5	many	-	TRBV29-1	CSVAPAAQETQYF	TGCAGCGTTGCCCCAGCCGCTCAAGAGACCCAGTACTTC
TRBJ2-5	medium-sized	-	TRBV12-3/TRBV12-4	CASSFWGEETQYF	TGTGCCAGCAGTTTTTGGGGAGAAGAGACCCAGTACTTC
TRBJ2-5	many	-	TRBV5-1	CASRKETLGTQYF	TGCGCCAGCAGAAAAGAGACCCTCGGGACCCAGTACTTC
TRBJ2-2	-	TRBD2	TRBV27	CASSPNLAGGRTGELFF	TGTGCCAGCAGTCCGAATCTAGCGGGGGGGCGCACCGGGGAGCTGTTTTTT
TRBJ2-3	-	-	TRBV7-2	CASSPTQGSDTQYF	TGTGCCAGCAGCCCAACCCAGGGTTCAGATACGCAGTATTTT
TRBJ1-5	-	-	TRBV15	CATSPRGAGQPQHF	TGTGCCACCAGCCCGCGGGGGGCGGGTCAGCCCCAGCATTTT
TRBJ1-2	few	TRBD1	TRBV6-1	CASRGTGTGGYTF	TGTGCCAGCAGAGGGACAGGGACTGGAGGCTACACCTTC
TRBJ2-7	-	TRBD2	TRBV11-1	CASSLNGGSDEQYF	TGTGCCAGCAGCTTAAACGGCGGGAGTGACGAGCAGTACTTC
TRBJ1-2	few	-	TRBV20-1	CSALPGLRYGYTF	TGCAGTGCCTTACCGGGACTCCGCTATGGCTACACCTTC
TRBJ1-1	-	-	TRBV10-3	CAISEGLKNTEAFF	TGTGCCATCAGTGAAGGGTTAAAGAACACTGAAGCTTTCTTT
TRBJ2-3	-	-	TRBV4-1	CASSRRDLGDTQYF	TGCGCCAGCAGCCGACGGGATTTGGGAGATACGCAGTATTTT
TRBJ2-1	few	-	TRBV28	CAIGGRNEQFF	TGTGCCATAGGGGGAAGAAATGAGCAGTTCTTC
TRBJ1-2	few	-	TRBV29-1	CSVEKRLTGYYGYTF	TGCAGCGTTGAAAAGCGGTTAACGGGGTACTATGGCTACACCTTC
TRBJ2-2	-	-	TRBV5-1	CASSLVGANTGELFF	TGCGCCAGCAGCTTGGTGGGGGCGAACACCGGGGAGCTGTTTTTT
TRBJ2-7	many	TRBD1	TRBV12-3/TRBV12-4	CASSSLGRKTGYDEQYF	TGTGCCAGCAGCTCCCTCGGCCGGAAGACAGGGTACGACGAGCAGTACTTC
TRBJ2-3	-	TRBD1	TRBV24-1	CATSDYRGKGPTDTQYF	TGTGCCACCAGTGACTACAGGGGTAAGGGCCCCACAGATACGCAGTATTTT